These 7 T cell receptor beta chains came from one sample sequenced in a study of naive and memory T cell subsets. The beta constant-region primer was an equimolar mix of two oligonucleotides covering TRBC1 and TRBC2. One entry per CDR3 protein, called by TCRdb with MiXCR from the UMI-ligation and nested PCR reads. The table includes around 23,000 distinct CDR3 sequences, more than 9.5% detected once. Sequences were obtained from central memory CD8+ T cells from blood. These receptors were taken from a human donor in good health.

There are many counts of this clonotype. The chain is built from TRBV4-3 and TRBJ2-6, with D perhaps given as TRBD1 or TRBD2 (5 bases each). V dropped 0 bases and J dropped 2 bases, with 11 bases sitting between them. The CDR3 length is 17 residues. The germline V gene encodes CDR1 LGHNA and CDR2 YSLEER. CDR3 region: CASSQDGGEAGANVLTF. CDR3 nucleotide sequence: TGCGCCAGCAGCCAAGATGGGGGAGAGGCTGGGGCCAACGTCCTGACTTTC.

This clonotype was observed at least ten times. CDR3 protein: CASSSGPLEQYF. DNA of the CDR3: TGTGCCAGCAGCTCGGGACCCTTAGAGCAGTACTTC. This chain links TRBV5-4 with TRBJ2-7, with D possibly being TRBD1 or TRBD2 (5 bases each). Germline V lookup: CDR1 SGHNT, CDR2 YYREEE (reference sequence). V was shortened by 3 bases and J by 7 bases, with 11 bases between the two germline ends. The CDR3 contains 12 residues.

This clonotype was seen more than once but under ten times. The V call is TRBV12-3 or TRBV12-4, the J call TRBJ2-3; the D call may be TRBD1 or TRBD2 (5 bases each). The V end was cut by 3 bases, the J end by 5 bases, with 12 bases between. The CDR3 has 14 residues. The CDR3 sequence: CASSFTGAEDTQYF. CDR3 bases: TGTGCCAGCAGTTTTACCGGGGCAGAAGATACGCAGTATTTT.

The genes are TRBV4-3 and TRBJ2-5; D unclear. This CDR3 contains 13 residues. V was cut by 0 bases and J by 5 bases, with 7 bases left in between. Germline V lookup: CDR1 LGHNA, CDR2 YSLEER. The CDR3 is CASSQESLETQYF. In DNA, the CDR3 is TGCGCCAGCAGCCAAGAGTCGTTGGAGACCCAGTACTTC.

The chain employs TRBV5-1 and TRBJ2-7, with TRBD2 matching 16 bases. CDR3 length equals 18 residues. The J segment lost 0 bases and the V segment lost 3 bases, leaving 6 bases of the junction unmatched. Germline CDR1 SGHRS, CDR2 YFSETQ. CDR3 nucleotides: TGCGCCAGCAGCTCCCAGGGACTAGCGGGAGGGCCCTCCTACGAGCAGTACTTC. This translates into CASSSQGLAGGPSYEQYF. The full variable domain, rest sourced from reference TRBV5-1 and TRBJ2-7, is KAGVTQTPRYLIKTRGQQVTLSCSPISGHRSVSWYQQTPGQGLQFLFEYFSETQRNKGNFPGRFSGRQFSNSRSEMNVSTLELGDSALYLCASSSQGLAGGPSYEQYFGPGTRLTVT.

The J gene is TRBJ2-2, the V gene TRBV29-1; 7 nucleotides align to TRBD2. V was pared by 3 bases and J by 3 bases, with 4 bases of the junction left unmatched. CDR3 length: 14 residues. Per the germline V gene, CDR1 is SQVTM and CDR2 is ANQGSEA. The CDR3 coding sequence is TGCAGCGTTGATCCTAGCGGCGACACCGGGGAGCTGTTTTTT. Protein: CSVDPSGDTGELFF.

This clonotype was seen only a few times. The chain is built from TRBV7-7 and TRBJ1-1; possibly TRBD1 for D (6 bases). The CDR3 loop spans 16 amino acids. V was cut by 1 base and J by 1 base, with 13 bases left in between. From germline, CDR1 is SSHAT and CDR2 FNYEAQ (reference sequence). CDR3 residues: CASSLGQAGGNTEAFF. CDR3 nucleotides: TGTGCCAGCAGCTTAGGACAGGCGGGAGGGAACACTGAAGCTTTCTTT.